The rows below give T cell receptor beta chains drawn from one sample of a study of T-cell reconstitution after alpha-beta-depleted transplantation in children. One entry per CDR3 protein results from TCRdb running MiXCR on the PCR reads. The sample consists of over 550,000 distinct CDR3 sequences, about 10% of them appearing once. This specimen consisted of PBMCs from the stem cell graft donor, obtained from the stem cell graft. All receptors derive from a human donor who donated a stem cell graft to a child with acute myeloid leukemia. Each CDR3 is given with its conserved first and last residue. The order of the fields is D gene, clone size, V gene, J gene, CDR3 DNA, CDR3 protein. A D gene is named only where the DNA matches it firmly. Clone size appears in some rows only: once, few, many, or a class for an expanded clone.

D gene: -; clone size: many; V gene: TRBV20-1; J gene: TRBJ1-3; CDR3 DNA: TGCAGTGCTAGAGATCCCGGGTCTGGAAACACCATATATTTT; CDR3 protein: CSARDPGSGNTIYF
D gene: -; clone size: -; V gene: TRBV6-5; J gene: TRBJ2-1; CDR3 DNA: TGTGCCAGCAGTTACGACCACCGGACTCGCCAGGACAATGAGCAGTTCTTC; CDR3 protein: CASSYDHRTRQDNEQFF
D gene: -; clone size: few; V gene: TRBV20-1; J gene: TRBJ2-5; CDR3 DNA: TGCAGTGCTAGAGAGGGGGACTTC; CDR3 protein: CSAREGDF
D gene: TRBD2; clone size: -; V gene: TRBV29-1; J gene: TRBJ2-5; CDR3 DNA: TGCAGCGTTGAACGTGCGGGAGGGCCCGGAGAGACCCAGTACTTC; CDR3 protein: CSVERAGGPGETQYF
D gene: TRBD1; clone size: many; V gene: TRBV6-6; J gene: TRBJ2-7; CDR3 DNA: TGTGCCAGCAACCGGGACAGCCCCTACGAGCAGTACTTC; CDR3 protein: CASNRDSPYEQYF
D gene: -; clone size: -; V gene: TRBV7-2; J gene: TRBJ1-2; CDR3 DNA: TGTGCCAGCACCCCGGGGATGGGTCACTATGGCTACACCTTC; CDR3 protein: CASTPGMGHYGYTF
D gene: TRBD1; clone size: few; V gene: TRBV9; J gene: TRBJ2-1; CDR3 DNA: TGTGCCAGCATAAAAGGCCCATGGGACAGACTATACAATGATCAGTTCTTC; CDR3 protein: CASIKGPWDRLYNDQFF
D gene: -; clone size: -; V gene: TRBV5-1; J gene: TRBJ2-5; CDR3 DNA: TGCGCCAGCAGCCCTCAATTGGGGGTCGGACAAGAGACCCAGTACTTC; CDR3 protein: CASSPQLGVGQETQYF
D gene: -; clone size: few; V gene: TRBV29-1; J gene: TRBJ2-7; CDR3 DNA: TGCAGCGTTGGGACGGAAATCTCCTCCTACGAGCAGTACTTC; CDR3 protein: CSVGTEISSYEQYF
D gene: -; clone size: few; V gene: TRBV10-3; J gene: TRBJ2-1; CDR3 DNA: TGTGCCATCAGTACCCCAAGAGGCAAATCCTACAATGAGCAGTTCTTC; CDR3 protein: CAISTPRGKSYNEQFF
D gene: -; clone size: few; V gene: TRBV21-1; J gene: TRBJ1-3; CDR3 DNA: TGTGCCACTGAGGGGGTTGGAAACACCATATATTTT; CDR3 protein: CATEGVGNTIYF
D gene: TRBD1; clone size: few; V gene: TRBV28; J gene: TRBJ1-2; CDR3 DNA: TGTGCCAGCAGTACCCGGACAGGGGGCGAGATTGATGGCTACACCTTC; CDR3 protein: CASSTRTGGEIDGYTF